The rows below give T cell receptor beta chains drawn from one sample of a study of cytomegalovirus exposure and HLA in healthy donors. The method was immunoSEQ multiplex PCR; TCRdb's version includes in-frame clones alone and lacks a portion of them. The sample shows some 130,000 clones, 55% to 75% of them seen only once. Input material: PBMCs. The receptors here all came from a man aged 25 to 45 in good health and CMV-seropositive. Both conserved end residues are part of each CDR3. A D gene is named only where the DNA matches it firmly. Part of the rows lack a size; the others show once, few, many or a class for expanded clones.

j_call d_call clone_size v_call cdr3_nt cdr3_aa
TRBJ2-1 TRBD1 - TRBV6-5 TGTGCCAGCAGTCTTGGGACAGGTAACAATGAGCAGTTCTTC CASSLGTGNNEQFF
TRBJ1-4 - - TRBV28 TGTGCCAGCAGTTTATCCGGAGGTGAAAAACTGTTTTTT CASSLSGGEKLFF
TRBJ2-3 - few TRBV5-1 TGCGCCAGCAGCTTTGCATTCGAGGCAGATACGCAGTATTTT CASSFAFEADTQYF
TRBJ1-1 - - TRBV5-4 TGTGCCAGCAGCCCTGGAGGGACTGAAGCTTTCTTT CASSPGGTEAFF
TRBJ1-2 - - TRBV7-9 TGTGCCAGCAGCTCAGATACAGGGATAGTTGGCTACACCTTC CASSSDTGIVGYTF
TRBJ2-5 - - TRBV4-1 TGCGCCAGCAGCCTGGGGGGGGCAGTCGGGTCAGAGACCCAGTACTTC CASSLGGAVGSETQYF
TRBJ2-7 TRBD1 - TRBV4-2 TGTGCCAGCAGCCCTCCCTTGACAGGGGCCTACGAGCAGTACTTC CASSPPLTGAYEQYF
TRBJ2-3 TRBD2 few TRBV18 TGTGCCAGCTCGCCCCCGACTAGCGGGTTAGCAGATACGCAGTATTTT CASSPPTSGLADTQYF
TRBJ2-1 TRBD2 once TRBV7-9 TGTGCCAGCAGGGTTGGCGGGAGGGCGAATGAGCAGTTCTTC CASRVGGRANEQFF
TRBJ2-7 - - TRBV11-2 TGTGCCAGCAGCTCCCCCGGCAGGGCCGAGCAGTACTTC CASSSPGRAEQYF
TRBJ2-7 TRBD1 - TRBV4-1 TGCGCCAGCAGCCCGCAGCCGGGACAGGGGGCTGGAGAGCAGTACTTC CASSPQPGQGAGEQYF
TRBJ1-2 TRBD1 - TRBV4-1 TGCGCCAGCAGCCCCACTTCCGGACAGGGGCATGGCTACACCTTC CASSPTSGQGHGYTF
TRBJ1-2 TRBD1 - TRBV7-9 TGTGCCAGCAGCTACCGGGACAGGCCGCTCTATGGCTACACCTTC CASSYRDRPLYGYTF
TRBJ1-2 - - TRBV11-2 TGTGCCAGCAGCTCCCGGGTCCCAAGGCATGGCTACACCTTC CASSSRVPRHGYTF
TRBJ1-2 - few TRBV4-1 TGCGCCAGCAGCCTCTCCTCCTCCGGGTTAGGGGGCTATGGCTACACCTTC CASSLSSSGLGGYGYTF
TRBJ1-5 - - TRBV27 TGTGCCAGCAGCCCCAGACAGCGCAATCAGCCCCAGCATTTT CASSPRQRNQPQHF
TRBJ2-7 TRBD2 - TRBV7-9 TGTGCCAGCAGCTTAGCGCTCGGGGGGTCGAGGGACCACGAGCAGTACTTC CASSLALGGSRDHEQYF
TRBJ2-7 TRBD2 - TRBV13 TGTGCCAGCAGCCGAATAAGGGAGGGAGTGTACTCCTACGAGCAGTACTTC CASSRIREGVYSYEQYF
TRBJ2-1 - - TRBV7-2 TGTGCCAGCAGCTTAATTGCGGATACTTGGAATGAGCAGTTCTTC CASSLIADTWNEQFF
TRBJ2-1 - - TRBV5-1 TGCGCCAGCAGCCCGACTAGTCAGGCCTACAATGAGCAGTTCTTC CASSPTSQAYNEQFF
TRBJ1-5 - - TRBV28 TGTGCCAGCGCCATCCCTCGGGGGTCCGCTCAGCCCCAGCATTTT CASAIPRGSAQPQHF
TRBJ2-3 TRBD1 - TRBV5-1 TGCGCCAGCAGCCCGGGACAGGGTTCAGATACGCAGTATTTT CASSPGQGSDTQYF
TRBJ2-5 - - TRBV5-1 TGCGCCAGCAGCTTAACCAGTTTGGAGACCCAGTACTTC CASSLTSLETQYF
TRBJ2-3 - few TRBV7-9 TGTGCCAGCAGCCCCCAACCGGGACATAGCACAGATACGCAGTATTTT CASSPQPGHSTDTQYF
TRBJ1-5 TRBD1 - TRBV10-3 TGTGCCATCAGTCCCGGGACAGGGCTGGCGGGCAATCAGCCCCAGCATTTT CAISPGTGLAGNQPQHF
TRBJ2-7 TRBD1 once TRBV7-2 TGTGCCAGCAGCGTTACAGGGGCGGTCGAGCAGTACTTC CASSVTGAVEQYF
TRBJ2-7 TRBD1 - TRBV28 TGTGCCAGCCGGGACAGTAGAAGCTCCTACGAGCAGTACTTC CASRDSRSSYEQYF
TRBJ2-7 TRBD2 - TRBV2 TGTGCCAGCAGCCGAAAAAAGGGACTAGCGGGGACCTACGAGCAGCACTTC CASSRKKGLAGTYEQHF
TRBJ2-3 TRBD2 - TRBV2 TGTGCCAGCACCCCCCCCGGGACTAGGCAAGATACGCAGTATTTT CASTPPGTRQDTQYF
TRBJ2-3 TRBD2 - TRBV27 TGTGCCAGCGGGGCTAGCGGGAGCACAGATACGCAGTATTTT CASGASGSTDTQYF
TRBJ1-4 TRBD1 once TRBV15 TGTGCCACCAGCAGAGAGGACAGGGTGGGTGAAAAACTGTTTTTT CATSREDRVGEKLFF
TRBJ2-7 TRBD2 once TRBV10-3 TGTGCCATCAGTGTAGTGGGGTTGGCGGGAGTAGCCTACGAGCAGTACTTC CAISVVGLAGVAYEQYF